The clone carrying this TCR beta chain appeared a few times. The V and J ends lost 1 base and 9 bases respectively, with 10 bases between them. This CDR3 contains 12 residues. The germline gives CDR1 SGHVS, CDR2 FQNEAQ. This entry belongs to a study of T cells in Graves' hyperthyroidism and ophthalmopathy. Reasons for excluding patients were uncontrolled infection, other autoimmune disease, pregnancy or lactation. RNA transcripts provided the source from which TCR beta CDR3 regions were amplified. Initially, a first-round RT-PCR of the TCR CDR3 employed the HTBI primer set. From the multiplex PCR reads, TCRdb called clonotypes with MiXCR, one entry per CDR3 protein. This sample carries about 380,000 distinct CDR3 sequences, about 13% of them seen once, and the ten largest clones take less than 25%.

This chain uses TRBV7-8 with TRBJ2-7; tentatively, D is TRBD2 (5 bases). The origin of this receptor is a young man with Graves' hyperthyroidism that later progressed to Graves' ophthalmopathy. Source material: blood. Written as DNA, the CDR3 is TGTGCCAGCAGCTTAGAGCTTGGAGGGCAGTACTTC. This encodes CASSLELGGQYF.